This is a list of T cell receptor beta chains from one sample in a study of Ad26.COV2.S vaccination and SARS-CoV-2 variants. The assay was immunoSEQ multiplex PCR, and TCRdb's table has in-frame clones only and misses some. In the table there are 400,000 to 500,000 clones, roughly 88% of which are singletons. The sample in question was peripheral blood, obtained in a trial of Ad26.COV2.S vaccine versus placebo. The receptors here all came from a person between 18 and 59 years old who received the Ad26.COV2.S COVID-19 vaccine or a placebo. The CDR3 runs from the conserved cysteine through the conserved F or W. D genes are given only for firm matches. Clone size is stated in some rows and not others, as once, few, many or a class when expanded.

size: .
J: TRBJ2-5
D: .
V: TRBV7-2
CDR3: CASSLEGRETQYF
DNA: TGTGCCAGCAGCTTGGAGGGGCGAGAGACCCAGTACTTC

size: .
J: TRBJ1-5
D: TRBD1
V: TRBV6-1
CDR3: CASSAETGGVSNQPQHF
DNA: TGTGCCAGCAGTGCTGAGACAGGGGGAGTAAGCAATCAGCCCCAGCATTTT

size: .
J: TRBJ2-7
D: TRBD1
V: TRBV6-5
CDR3: CASSLPGQGVYEQYF
DNA: TGTGCCAGCAGTCTACCGGGACAGGGGGTATACGAGCAGTACTTC

size: .
J: TRBJ2-3
D: TRBD2
V: TRBV10-3
CDR3: CAISGGSGGVISTDTQYF
DNA: TGTGCCATCAGTGGAGGGAGCGGGGGAGTAATAAGCACAGATACGCAGTATTTT

size: .
J: TRBJ2-3
D: TRBD2
V: TRBV7-9
CDR3: CASSWTSGRGDTQYF
DNA: TGTGCCAGCAGCTGGACTAGCGGGAGGGGAGATACGCAGTATTTT

size: .
J: TRBJ2-2
D: TRBD2
V: TRBV9
CDR3: CASSASGGAGTGELFF
DNA: TGTGCCAGCAGCGCGAGCGGGGGGGCCGGCACCGGGGAGCTGTTTTTT

size: few
J: TRBJ1-3
D: .
V: TRBV4-3
CDR3: CASSQDWVDSGNTIYF
DNA: TGCGCCAGCAGCCAAGATTGGGTGGACTCTGGAAACACCATATATTTT

size: .
J: TRBJ2-2
D: .
V: TRBV16
CDR3: CASSQGGATNTGELFF
DNA: TGTGCCAGCAGCCAAGGAGGGGCGACGAACACCGGGGAGCTGTTTTTT

size: .
J: TRBJ2-1
D: .
V: TRBV29-1
CDR3: CSVCEGRINEQFF
DNA: TGCAGCGTTTGTGAAGGCAGGATCAATGAGCAGTTCTTC

size: .
J: TRBJ1-2
D: TRBD1
V: TRBV3-1/TRBV3-2
CDR3: CASSQPGGSGYTF
DNA: TGTGCCAGCAGCCAACCAGGGGGCTCTGGCTACACCTTC

size: .
J: TRBJ2-1
D: TRBD2
V: TRBV7-2
CDR3: CASSLAYSGGANEQFF
DNA: TGTGCCAGCAGCTTAGCTTATAGCGGGGGGGCCAATGAGCAGTTCTTC

size: .
J: TRBJ2-2
D: .
V: TRBV5-8
CDR3: CASSWIRGPAGELFF
DNA: TGTGCCAGCAGCTGGATAAGGGGTCCTGCCGGGGAGCTGTTTTTT

size: .
J: TRBJ1-3
D: TRBD1
V: TRBV10-3
CDR3: CAISTNHARGSGNTIYF
DNA: TGTGCCATCAGCACCAACCACGCCAGGGGGTCTGGAAACACCATATATTTT

size: .
J: TRBJ2-7
D: .
V: TRBV18
CDR3: CASSQKTLTYEQYF
DNA: TGTGCCAGCTCACAGAAGACACTGACCTACGAGCAGTACTTC

size: .
J: TRBJ2-5
D: .
V: TRBV11-2
CDR3: CASSWGTDGGTQYF
DNA: TGTGCCAGCAGCTGGGGAACAGACGGGGGGACCCAGTACTTC

size: .
J: TRBJ1-4
D: .
V: TRBV30
CDR3: CAWSVSGSGSNEKLFF
DNA: TGTGCCTGGAGTGTAAGCGGCTCTGGTTCTAATGAAAAACTGTTTTTT

size: .
J: TRBJ1-4
D: .
V: TRBV11-2
CDR3: CASSLVRAATNEKLFF
DNA: TGTGCCAGCAGCTTAGTCCGGGCTGCAACTAATGAAAAACTGTTTTTT

size: .
J: TRBJ2-7
D: .
V: TRBV2
CDR3: CASRGPMGVKGYEQYF
DNA: TGTGCCAGCAGGGGCCCCATGGGGGTAAAGGGTTACGAGCAGTACTTC

size: .
J: TRBJ2-5
D: .
V: TRBV19
CDR3: CASSIGGRGVETQYF
DNA: TGTGCCAGTAGTATCGGTGGCAGGGGGGTTGAGACCCAGTACTTC

size: .
J: TRBJ1-2
D: TRBD1
V: TRBV25-1
CDR3: CASSEGDRGTYGYTF
DNA: TGTGCCAGCAGTGAGGGGGACAGGGGGACCTATGGCTACACCTTC

size: .
J: TRBJ2-3
D: .
V: TRBV28
CDR3: CASSLSTNTDTQYF
DNA: TGTGCCAGCAGTTTATCGACCAATACAGATACGCAGTATTTT

size: many
J: TRBJ2-2
D: .
V: TRBV6-4
CDR3: CASSAGSDTGELFF
DNA: TGTGCCAGCAGTGCGGGGTCGGACACCGGGGAGCTGTTTTTT

size: .
J: TRBJ2-3
D: .
V: TRBV6-5
CDR3: CASSYDWLGGTDTQYF
DNA: TGTGCCAGCAGTTACGATTGGTTAGGGGGCACAGATACGCAGTATTTT

size: .
J: TRBJ1-5
D: .
V: TRBV19
CDR3: CASSRSVLYSNQPQHF
DNA: TGTGCCAGTAGTCGGAGCGTACTCTATAGCAATCAGCCCCAGCATTTT

size: .
J: TRBJ2-7
D: .
V: TRBV6-6
CDR3: CASSSETGTSSYEQYF
DNA: TGTGCCAGCAGCTCAGAAACAGGGACCAGCTCCTACGAGCAGTACTTC

size: .
J: TRBJ1-2
D: .
V: TRBV28
CDR3: CASSLFVRGYTF
DNA: TGTGCCAGCAGTTTATTCGTGCGCGGCTACACCTTC

size: .
J: TRBJ2-1
D: .
V: TRBV2
CDR3: CASQATYNEQFF
DNA: TGTGCCAGTCAGGCTACCTACAATGAGCAGTTCTTC

size: .
J: TRBJ2-1
D: TRBD2
V: TRBV7-8
CDR3: CASSRAGTTNNEQFF
DNA: TGTGCCAGCAGCCGAGCGGGGACTACCAACAATGAGCAGTTCTTC

size: .
J: TRBJ2-6
D: TRBD1
V: TRBV19
CDR3: CASSGTGGAPNVLTF
DNA: TGTGCCAGTAGCGGGACAGGGGGCGCTCCCAACGTCCTGACTTTC

size: .
J: TRBJ2-3
D: .
V: TRBV27
CDR3: CASSRDSTDTQYF
DNA: TGTGCCAGCAGTAGGGACAGCACAGATACGCAGTATTTT

size: .
J: TRBJ2-7
D: TRBD2
V: TRBV11-2
CDR3: CASSLAPPKPRRGDYEQYF
DNA: TGTGCCAGCAGCTTAGCTCCCCCCAAACCTCGGCGGGGGGACTACGAGCAGTACTTC

size: .
J: TRBJ2-7
D: .
V: TRBV18
CDR3: CASSPRRQEPYEQYF
DNA: TGTGCCAGCTCACCGCGGCGGCAGGAACCCTACGAGCAGTACTTC

size: once
J: TRBJ1-2
D: .
V: TRBV7-2
CDR3: CASSPGGRHLYGYTF
DNA: TGTGCCAGCAGCCCGGGAGGGAGGCACCTTTATGGCTACACCTTC

size: .
J: TRBJ2-7
D: TRBD1
V: TRBV7-9
CDR3: CASSLSIGGTGGAYEQYF
DNA: TGTGCCAGCAGCTTATCGATTGGAGGGACAGGAGGGGCCTACGAGCAGTACTTC

size: .
J: TRBJ1-1
D: .
V: TRBV5-1
CDR3: CASSPGTLNTEAFF
DNA: TGCGCCAGCAGCCCCGGGACATTGAACACTGAAGCTTTCTTT

size: .
J: TRBJ1-1
D: .
V: TRBV19
CDR3: CASRRPGPNTEAFF
DNA: TGTGCCAGTAGGCGGCCAGGTCCGAACACTGAAGCTTTCTTT

size: .
J: TRBJ2-5
D: .
V: TRBV7-2
CDR3: CASSLRVGQETQYF
DNA: TGTGCCAGCAGCTTAAGAGTGGGACAAGAGACCCAGTACTTC

size: .
J: TRBJ2-1
D: .
V: TRBV7-2
CDR3: CASSSFNPTIENEQFF
DNA: TGTGCCAGCAGCTCATTTAATCCTACGATAGAGAATGAGCAGTTCTTC

size: .
J: TRBJ1-3
D: TRBD1
V: TRBV6-2/TRBV6-3
CDR3: CASSRDSFSGNTIYF
DNA: TGTGCCAGCAGCCGGGACAGCTTCTCTGGAAACACCATATATTTT

size: .
J: TRBJ1-5
D: .
V: TRBV7-8
CDR3: CASSPAELLGSNQPQHF
DNA: TGTGCCAGCAGCCCAGCTGAGTTATTAGGGAGCAATCAGCCCCAGCATTTT

size: once
J: TRBJ2-1
D: .
V: TRBV30
CDR3: CAWNGGPYNEQFF
DNA: TGTGCCTGGAACGGGGGGCCCTACAATGAGCAGTTCTTC

size: .
J: TRBJ1-4
D: .
V: TRBV3-1/TRBV3-2
CDR3: CASSQVVQGEKLFF
DNA: TGTGCCAGCAGCCAAGTCGTCCAGGGAGAAAAACTGTTTTTT

size: .
J: TRBJ1-2
D: .
V: TRBV4-3
CDR3: CASSQDIEGYGYTF
DNA: TGCGCCAGCAGCCAAGATATCGAGGGGTATGGCTACACCTTC

size: .
J: TRBJ1-1
D: TRBD1
V: TRBV5-8
CDR3: CASSPATGMNTEAFF
DNA: TGTGCCAGCAGCCCCGCGACAGGGATGAACACTGAAGCTTTCTTT

size: .
J: TRBJ1-3
D: TRBD1
V: TRBV6-5
CDR3: CASSQQGAGNTIYF
DNA: TGTGCCAGCAGTCAACAGGGGGCTGGAAACACCATATATTTT

size: .
J: TRBJ2-3
D: .
V: TRBV7-2
CDR3: CASSPGGQGKDTQYF
DNA: TGTGCCAGCAGCCCAGGGGGGCAGGGGAAAGATACGCAGTATTTT

size: few
J: TRBJ1-5
D: .
V: TRBV28
CDR3: CASRLDLAQHF
DNA: TGTGCCAGCAGGTTAGATTTGGCCCAGCATTTT

size: .
J: TRBJ1-2
D: .
V: TRBV5-1
CDR3: CASSSVRDSWEGGYGYTF
DNA: TGCGCCAGCAGCTCAGTAAGGGACTCCTGGGAAGGAGGCTATGGCTACACCTTC

size: .
J: TRBJ2-3
D: .
V: TRBV30
CDR3: CACSYLAQYF
DNA: TGTGCCTGCTCTTATTTGGCGCAGTATTTT

size: .
J: TRBJ2-1
D: .
V: TRBV7-3
CDR3: CASSPGRAVSYNEQFF
DNA: TGTGCCAGCAGCCCCGGGCGGGCCGTGTCCTACAATGAGCAGTTCTTC

size: .
J: TRBJ2-3
D: .
V: TRBV4-3
CDR3: CASSQDHSTDTQYF
DNA: TGCGCCAGCAGCCAAGATCACAGCACAGATACGCAGTATTTT

size: .
J: TRBJ1-4
D: .
V: TRBV11-2
CDR3: CASSLLPGREKLFF
DNA: TGTGCCAGCAGCCTCCTGCCTGGTAGGGAAAAACTGTTTTTT

size: .
J: TRBJ1-2
D: .
V: TRBV5-6
CDR3: CASSLGSTGGYTF
DNA: TGTGCCAGCAGCTTGGGATCCACTGGGGGCTACACCTTC

size: .
J: TRBJ1-5
D: .
V: TRBV30
CDR3: CAWSSRPLGGNQPQHF
DNA: TGTGCCTGGAGTTCACGCCCGTTGGGGGGCAATCAGCCCCAGCATTTT

size: .
J: TRBJ1-2
D: TRBD1
V: TRBV5-4
CDR3: CASSGVQGTGHGYTF
DNA: TGTGCCAGCAGCGGTGTCCAAGGGACAGGACATGGCTACACCTTC